This entry lists 28 T cell receptor beta chains sequenced from one sample in a study of blood T cell repertoires in COVID-19. Sequencing was performed with immunoSEQ multiplex PCR; in TCRdb, only in-frame clones are kept and a portion is missing. The profile shows tens of thousands of clones, roughly 87% of them singletons. The sample comprised peripheral blood. These receptors all come from a man between 60 and 70 years old with active COVID-19.

The J gene is TRBJ2-3, the V gene TRBV11-3; 13 bases map to TRBD2. The CDR3 length is 17 residues. V trimming: 5 bases; J trimming: 6 bases; junction bases outside the gene matches: 11. Germline V CDR1 and CDR2: SGHNT, YENEEA. CDR3 protein: CASSPDPGLAGEDTQYF. The CDR3 DNA reads as TGTGCCAGCAGCCCCGACCCCGGACTAGCGGGAGAGGATACGCAGTATTTT.

The chain uses TRBV6-2 or TRBV6-3 and TRBJ2-3; 9 bases match TRBD2. The CDR3 has 14 amino acids. Germline assignment: CDR1 MNHEY and CDR2 SVGEGT. Trimming cost V 5 bases and J 3 bases; bases outside gene matches: 3. CDR3 DNA: TGTGCCAGCAGTGCCCTAGCGGGGACAGATACGCAGTATTTT. Translated: CASSALAGTDTQYF.

This chain connects TRBV7-6 to TRBJ1-2; TRBD1 matches at 10 bases. Looked up from germline, CDR1 is SGHVS and CDR2 is FNYEAQ. This CDR3 has 13 amino acids. V lost 5 bases to trimming and J lost 6 bases; unmatched junction nucleotides: 3. The CDR3 reads CASSPGQGNGYTF. The DNA for the CDR3 is TGTGCCAGCAGCCCGGGACAGGGGAATGGCTACACCTTC.

The rearrangement uses TRBV4-3 and TRBJ2-2; D is possibly TRBD1 (6 bases). CDR3 length: 15 amino acids. V lost 2 bases and J lost 5, with 12 bases in between. From germline, CDR1 is LGHNA and CDR2 YSLEER. CDR3 amino acids: CASSQRTDFTGELFF. CDR3 DNA: TGCGCCAGCAGCCAACGGACAGATTTTACCGGGGAGCTGTTTTTT.

The chain joins TRBV24-1 to TRBJ2-2; 8 nucleotides align to TRBD1. This CDR3 contains 15 residues. V was clipped by 4 bases and J by 7 bases; unmatched bases: 7. CDR1 and CDR2 from the germline V gene are KGHDR and SFDVKD. This CDR3 is CATSDPRTGIGELFF. CDR3 in DNA: TGTGCCACCAGTGACCCTCGGACAGGGATCGGGGAGCTGTTTTTT.

This clone occurred once. J is TRBJ2-4 and V is TRBV7-9; 8 nucleotides align to TRBD1. Looked up from germline, CDR1 is SEHNR and CDR2 is FQNEAQ (reference sequence). CDR3 size: 15 residues. The V segment lost 5 bases and the J segment 9 bases; nucleotides outside the gene matches: 12. CDR3 in amino acids: CASSPNPTGVGIQYF. CDR3 nucleotides: TGTGCCAGCAGCCCCAACCCGACAGGGGTGGGCATTCAGTACTTC. Looking up the rest from reference TRBV7-9 and TRBJ2-4 gives the full variable domain: DTGVSQNPRHKITKRGQNVTFRCDPISEHNRLYWYRQTLGQGPEFLTYFQNEAQLEKSRLLSDRFSAERPKGSFSTLEIQRTEQGDSAMYLCASSPNPTGVGIQYFGAGTRLSVL.

DNA for the CDR3: TGTGCCAGCAGCCGACCCTCGCGGGATACGCAGTATTTT. This encodes CASSRPSRDTQYF. The chain recombines TRBV7-8 with TRBJ2-3; D gene unclear. The CDR3 is 13 amino acids. V was trimmed by 5 bases and J by 6 bases, leaving 12 bases between them. The germline V gene encodes CDR1 SGHVS and CDR2 FQNEAQ. Looking up the rest from reference TRBV7-8 and TRBJ2-3 gives the full variable domain: GAGVSQSPRYKVAKRGQDVALRCDPISGHVSLFWYQQALGQGPEFLTYFQNEAQLDKSGLPSDRFFAERPEGSVSTLKIQRTQQEDSAVYLCASSRPSRDTQYFGPGTRLTVL.

V is TRBV2 and J is TRBJ1-1; D uncertain. This CDR3 comprises 11 residues. CDR1 and CDR2 (germline): SNHLY, FYNNEI. The V and J ends lost 9 bases and 8 bases respectively, with 13 bases between them. CDR3: CARGGQPEAFF. The CDR3 region has the DNA TGTGCCAGGGGCGGGCAGCCCGAAGCTTTCTTT. Filled out from reference TRBV2 and TRBJ1-1, the complete variable domain reads EPEVTQTPSHQVTQMGQEVILRCVPISNHLYFYWYRQILGQKVEFLVSFYNNEISEKSEIFDDQFSVERPDGSNFTLKIRSTKLEDSAMYFCARGGQPEAFFGQGTRLTVV.

This clone showed up just once. The V gene is TRBV7-8, the J gene TRBJ1-5; D gene ambiguous. From germline, CDR1 is SGHVS and CDR2 FQNEAQ. Between the trimmed V and J ends, which lost 4 bases and 4 bases, there was a span of 8 bases. CDR3 length: 13 residues. The CDR3 DNA reads TGTGCCAGCAGCTCCCCGGGGAATCAGCCCCAGCATTTT. This codes for CASSSPGNQPQHF.

This sequence joins TRBV11-2 and TRBJ1-1; 8 nucleotides match TRBD1. The V segment lost 5 bases and the J segment 3 bases; nucleotides outside the gene matches: 2. CDR3 length: 13 amino acids. Germline V lookup: CDR1 SGHAT, CDR2 FQNNGV. The CDR3 nucleotides read TGTGCCAGCAGCATGGACAGGGACACTGAAGCTTTCTTT. It codes for CASSMDRDTEAFF.

The J gene is TRBJ1-5, the V gene TRBV6-5, with TRBD1 matching over 9 bases. This CDR3 has 15 residues. From germline, CDR1 is MNHEY and CDR2 SVGAGI. V was clipped by 6 bases and J by 1 base; unmatched bases: 4. DNA of the CDR3: TGTGCCAGCAGCTCCGGGACAGGGAGCAATCAGCCCCAGCATTTT. Its protein is CASSSGTGSNQPQHF.

This chain uses TRBV6-6 with TRBJ2-7, with D possibly matching TRBD1 (6 bases). Trimming pared 7 bases from V and 3 bases from J, leaving 13 bases between. Germline V CDR1 and CDR2: MNHNY, SVGAGI (reference sequence). The CDR3 consists of 13 residues. The CDR3 DNA reads as TGTGCCAGCAACCGGGACACCCGCTACGAGCAGTACTTC. As protein: CASNRDTRYEQYF.

This chain uses TRBV4-2 with TRBJ2-5; 9 bases match TRBD2. In germline, CDR1 is LGHNA, CDR2 YNFKEQ. The J segment lost 5 bases and the V segment lost 4 bases, leaving 8 bases of the junction unmatched. The CDR3 runs to 15 residues. CDR3 amino acids: CASSRKREAQETQYF. The CDR3 coding sequence is TGTGCCAGCAGCCGGAAGCGGGAGGCCCAGGAGACCCAGTACTTC.

The rearrangement joins TRBV5-1 to TRBJ2-5; D might be TRBD2 (5 bases). The CDR3 sequence is 13 residues long. Germline CDR1 reads SGHRS; CDR2 reads YFSETQ. V lost 8 bases to trimming and J lost 3 bases, with 14 bases between them. The CDR3 DNA reads TGCGCCAGTGCCCTTGCGAGGGAAGAGACCCAGTACTTC. Protein: CASALAREETQYF. Drawing the rest from reference TRBV5-1 and TRBJ2-5, the complete variable domain is KAGVTQTPRYLIKTRGQQVTLSCSPISGHRSVSWYQQTPGQGLQFLFEYFSETQRNKGNFPGRFSGRQFSNSRSEMNVSTLELGDSALYLCASALAREETQYFGPGTRLLVL.

The V call is TRBV2, the J call TRBJ2-7; TRBD1 matches 9 bases. Per germline, CDR1 SNHLY and CDR2 FYNNEI. V shed 7 bases, J shed 6 bases, and the junction held 10 bases outside the gene matches. This CDR3 has 14 amino acids. The DNA for the CDR3 is TGTGCCAGCACCAAAAGCGGGACAGGGCTCGAGCAGTACTTC. Its translation is CASTKSGTGLEQYF.

The gene calls are TRBV9 and TRBJ2-1; TRBD2 matches 11 bases. Trimming cost V 2 bases and J 4 bases; bases outside gene matches: 2. Germline assignment: CDR1 SGDLS and CDR2 YYNGEE. The CDR3 totals 15 residues. Here the CDR3 DNA reads TGTGCCAGCAGCGTTACTAGCGGGGGTTACAATGAGCAGTTCTTC. The encoded protein is CASSVTSGGYNEQFF.

The genes are TRBV5-1 and TRBJ2-5; 10 nucleotides match TRBD1. Germline CDR1 SGHRS, CDR2 YFSETQ. This CDR3 region has 14 residues. V shed 4 bases, J shed 2 bases, and the junction held 2 bases outside the gene matches. This CDR3 reads CASSTDRGQETQYF. In nucleotides, the CDR3 is TGCGCCAGCAGCACGGACAGGGGGCAAGAGACCCAGTACTTC.

The chain couples TRBV5-1 to TRBJ1-1, with D perhaps matching TRBD1 (5 bases). CDR1 is SGHRS and CDR2 is YFSETQ in the germline V gene. The CDR3 covers 14 residues. Trimming pared 1 base from V and 6 bases from J, leaving 13 bases between. The DNA for the CDR3 is TGCGCCAGCAGCTTGACGCAGGGTACCGCTGAAGCTTTCTTT. Its protein product is CASSLTQGTAEAFF.

The chain carries TRBV7-2 and TRBJ2-1; 7 bases are a match to TRBD2. Germline values: CDR1 SGHTA, CDR2 FQGNSA. The V gene end was trimmed by 2 bases and the J gene end by 6 bases; junction bases not matched to a gene: 7. CDR3 length: 15 amino acids. The chain's CDR3 is CASSLKGRGGNEQFF. The CDR3 DNA reads TGTGCCAGCAGCTTAAAGGGGCGCGGGGGCAATGAGCAGTTCTTC.

The rearrangement uses TRBV7-2 and TRBJ2-7, with 14 bases lining up with TRBD2. Per the germline V gene, CDR1 is SGHTA and CDR2 is FQGNSA. CDR3 length: 18 residues. Trimming cost V 5 bases and J 1 base; bases outside gene matches: 10. CDR3 DNA: TGTGCCAGCAGCCAGGCTGGGACTAGCGGGGGTAAATCCTACGAGCAGTACTTC. Protein product: CASSQAGTSGGKSYEQYF.

This chain connects TRBV19 to TRBJ2-2, with D uncertain. V was trimmed by 11 bases and J by 0 bases, leaving 13 bases between them. Germline values: CDR1 LNHDA, CDR2 SQIVND (reference sequence). The CDR3 has 14 residues. CDR3: CAGSARANTGELFF. As DNA, the CDR3 is TGTGCCGGTTCTGCGCGAGCGAACACCGGGGAGCTGTTTTTT. The full variable domain, its missing parts supplied by reference TRBV19 and TRBJ2-2, is DGGITQSPKYLFRKEGQNVTLSCEQNLNHDAMYWYRQDPGQGLRLIYYSQIVNDFQKGDIAEGYSVSREKKESFPLTVTSAQKNPTAFYLCAGSARANTGELFFGEGSRLTVL.

The J gene is TRBJ2-3, the V gene TRBV9; 10 bases map to TRBD2. The V segment lost 0 bases and the J segment 3 bases; nucleotides outside the gene matches: 4. This CDR3 has 16 residues. The germline V gene has CDR1 SGDLS and CDR2 YYNGEE. CDR3 sequence (DNA): TGTGCCAGCAGCGTAGTTTCTAGCGGGAGTACAGATACGCAGTATTTT. It yields the protein CASSVVSSGSTDTQYF.

The table lists this clone with a count of one. The chain employs TRBV9 and TRBJ1-3; 9 bases line up with TRBD1. Looked up from germline, CDR1 is SGDLS and CDR2 is YYNGEE. The junction had 2 bases not matched to a gene; V was cut back by 0 bases and J by 1 base. This CDR3 has 16 amino acids. This CDR3 is CASSVDDRGSGNTIYF. Written as DNA, the CDR3 is TGTGCCAGCAGCGTAGACGACAGGGGGTCTGGAAACACCATATATTTT.

The chain carries TRBV9 and TRBJ2-3; 7 bases fit TRBD2. This CDR3 is built from 15 residues. The germline CDR1 and CDR2 sequences are SGDLS and YYNGEE. With V trimmed by 0 bases and J by 6 bases, 7 bases remained unmatched. CDR3 protein: CASSVVGGGPDTQYF. The DNA of the CDR3 is TGTGCCAGCAGCGTAGTTGGGGGAGGGCCGGATACGCAGTATTTT.

This clone was seen once. CDR3 sequence (DNA): TGTGCCAGCAGTGAGCCTAGCGGCCTGGGAAACATTCAGTACTTC. Translation: CASSEPSGLGNIQYF. The chain couples TRBV6-1 to TRBJ2-4; TRBD2 aligns across 7 bases. The CDR3 is 15 residues long. Trimming took 3 bases from V and 6 from J; bases not matched to a gene: 8. The germline CDR1 and CDR2 sequences are MNHNS and SASEGT.

This rearrangement joins TRBV14 to TRBJ2-1, with a possible D match to TRBD2 (5 bases). V was cut by 4 bases and J by 14 bases, with 21 bases left in between. Germline V gene lookup returns CDR1 SGHDN and CDR2 FVKESK. The CDR3 contains 14 residues. CDR3 sequence (DNA): TGTGCCAGCAGCCGCACAGCGGCTCCCCCAATAAAGTTCTTC. Translation: CASSRTAAPPIKFF.

V gene TRBV2 combines with J gene TRBJ2-3; 9 nucleotides agree with TRBD2. Germline trimming cut 8 bases from V and 5 bases from J; bases unmatched to any gene: 11. The CDR3 runs to 15 residues. The germline gives CDR1 SNHLY, CDR2 FYNNEI. The CDR3 protein is CASQSSSGDRDTQYF. The CDR3 DNA reads TGTGCCAGCCAAAGTTCTAGCGGGGACAGAGATACGCAGTATTTT.

This clone was seen once. This chain connects TRBV27 to TRBJ2-2, with D tentatively TRBD1 (6 bases). Trimming cost V 5 bases and J 6 bases, with 10 bases left between them. This CDR3 is 13 amino acids long. Germline loops: CDR1 MNHEY, CDR2 SMNVEV (reference sequence). The CDR3 bases are TGTGCCAGCAGTCCGTCAGGGGCCGGGGAGCTGTTTTTT. It encodes CASSPSGAGELFF.